Reported below is one T cell receptor (beta chain). The sample is drawn from a study of T cell changes during pregnancy in multiple sclerosis. The repertoire was sequenced with immunoSEQ multiplex PCR; TCRdb's copy has only in-frame clones and lacks some. Among more than 70,000 clones listed, 91% were seen once. The CDR3 contains 14 residues. Germline CDR1 reads SQVTM; CDR2 reads ANQGSEA. Trimming removed 4 bases from V and 7 bases from J, with 16 bases in between. The sample was peripheral blood, taken after pregnancy. The chain uses TRBV29-1 and TRBJ2-2, with D maybe TRBD1 (5 bases). The sequence came from a female donor in good health, enrolled as a control in a pregnancy study. The CDR3 loop is CSVGPQDTNGELFF. The CDR3 DNA reads as TGCAGCGTTGGACCCCAGGACACTAACGGGGAGCTGTTTTTT.